This TCR beta chain derives from a study of blood T cell repertoires in COVID-19. In the study overall: Acute-phase and convalescent COVID-19 samples originated in the United States, Italy and Spain.

Germline values: CDR1 SGHTA, CDR2 FQGNSA. CDR3 length equals 14 residues. V shed 2 bases and J shed 4 bases, with 12 bases lying between them. In the authors' workflow: How many nucleated cells were present was estimated from reference gene primer amplification. TCRdb's table, derived via immunoSEQ multiplex PCR, lists solely in-frame clones and lacks some. The V and J calls and clone size were taken over from that table, and D and trimming were inferred from the DNA. The top ten hold roughly 6.2% of the sample, which has tens of thousands of clones, more than 90% seen once. Sequences were obtained from peripheral blood. This chain links TRBV7-2 with TRBJ2-7; TRBD1 is a possible D gene (6 bases). This TCR was recovered from a human donor in a cohort sampled during active COVID-19. DNA for the CDR3: TGTGCCAGCAGCTTATCCGGGACACCTTACGAGCAGTACTTC. It codes for CASSLSGTPYEQYF.